A selection of T cell receptor beta chains follows, all from one sample in a study of OX40 agonist ivuxolimab in advanced cancers. Repertoires were generated with immunoSEQ multiplex PCR, while TCRdb's copy carries only in-frame clones and drops some. Seen here are 100,000 to 150,000 clones, 80% to 95% observed once, and the top ten hold 0.8% to 1%. The specimen comprised CD4+ or CD8+ T cells sorted from blood, sampled in a trial of the OX40 agonist ivuxolimab. The source is an adult with an advanced solid tumor such as melanoma, head and neck, liver or kidney cancer. Each CDR3 is given with its conserved first and last residue. The D gene is left open where the match is weak. Clone sizes are given selectively: once, few, many, or a class where the clone is expanded.

.,TRBJ1-5,.,TRBV19,TGTGCCAGTAGTATAGATCGGGACTGGAATCAGCCCCAGCATTTT,CASSIDRDWNQPQHF
.,TRBJ2-1,once,TRBV29-1,TGCAGCGTTGCCGGGACGGCCTCCTACAATGAGCAGTTCTTC,CSVAGTASYNEQFF
.,TRBJ2-3,.,TRBV6-5,TGTGCCAGCAGTAGCACAGATACGCAGTATTTT,CASSSTDTQYF
.,TRBJ2-3,.,TRBV19,TGTGCCAGTATGGTCATAGGGAGCCGTAGCACAGATACGCAGTATTTT,CASMVIGSRSTDTQYF
TRBD2,TRBJ2-1,.,TRBV30,TGTGCTCGTCTAGCGGACCTTGGGAGCTCCTACAATGAGCAGTTCTTC,CARLADLGSSYNEQFF
.,TRBJ2-7,few,TRBV11-2,TGTGCCAGCAGCTTAGGAGCGGACCTGACCTACGAGCAGTACTTC,CASSLGADLTYEQYF
.,TRBJ2-3,.,TRBV11-3,TGTGCCAGCAGCTCGGGGCGGTCCCTATACACAGATACGCAGTATTTT,CASSSGRSLYTDTQYF
TRBD1,TRBJ1-2,once,TRBV6-5,TGTGCCAGCAGCGCTTCGGGACAGGGCCACTATGGCTACACCTTC,CASSASGQGHYGYTF
.,TRBJ1-5,.,TRBV4-1,TGCGCCAGCAGCCAACCGACAGTCAGCAATCAGCCCCAGCATTTT,CASSQPTVSNQPQHF
TRBD1,TRBJ2-7,.,TRBV5-1,TGCGCCAGCAGCCTTGGGACAGACGAGCAGTACTTC,CASSLGTDEQYF
.,TRBJ1-5,.,TRBV30,TGTGCCTGGAGTCCCCTGGAGGGGGGGGACAATCAGCCCCAGCATTTT,CAWSPLEGGDNQPQHF
TRBD2,TRBJ2-1,.,TRBV7-3,TGTGCCAGCAGCTTGGTAGCGGGAGGGCCTACTGAGCAGTTCTTC,CASSLVAGGPTEQFF
.,TRBJ1-1,.,TRBV5-1,TGCGCCAGCTACTCAGGGCCCATGAACACTGAAGCTTTCTTT,CASYSGPMNTEAFF
.,TRBJ1-2,.,TRBV12-5,TGTGCTAGTGGTTTACCACGGGGGGCGGTCTATGGCTACACCTTC,CASGLPRGAVYGYTF
TRBD2,TRBJ2-1,.,TRBV25-1,TGTGCCAGCAGCCCCCTTGCGGGAGGGCCTAATGAGCAGTTCTTC,CASSPLAGGPNEQFF
.,TRBJ1-4,.,TRBV27,TGTGCCAGCAGTTTTCAGGGCCCTAATGAAAAACTGTTTTTT,CASSFQGPNEKLFF
.,TRBJ2-7,.,TRBV5-4,TGTGCCAGCAGCTCGGCAGAGCATAGGAAGTACTTC,CASSSAEHRKYF
TRBD1,TRBJ2-5,.,TRBV5-1,TGCGCCAGCGGAGTCCGGGACAGCGGAGAGACCCAGTACTTC,CASGVRDSGETQYF
.,TRBJ2-2,.,TRBV14,TGTGCCAGCAGTCGTCAACCGGGGGGGGAGCTGTTTTTT,CASSRQPGGELFF
.,TRBJ2-7,.,TRBV6-6,TGTGCCAGCAGTTACCCCCAAGCCTACGAGCAGTACTTC,CASSYPQAYEQYF
TRBD2,TRBJ2-5,once,TRBV5-6,TGTGCCAGCAGCTTGTTCGGCGGGAGGCCCTCACAAGAGACCCAGTACTTC,CASSLFGGRPSQETQYF
.,TRBJ1-1,.,TRBV6-4,TGTGCCAGCAGCAACAGGGAGAACACTGAAGCTTTCTTT,CASSNRENTEAFF
TRBD1,TRBJ1-3,.,TRBV7-8,TGTGCCAGCAGCCAAACTGTGGGACAGCAAGGAGGAAACACCATATATTTT,CASSQTVGQQGGNTIYF
.,TRBJ2-1,.,TRBV11-2,TGTGCCAGCAGCTTAGCCCAGGGTTCATACAATGAGCAGTTCTTC,CASSLAQGSYNEQFF
TRBD2,TRBJ2-1,.,TRBV28,TGTGCCACCTCAGGGACTAGCGGTTCGAATGAGCAGTTCTTC,CATSGTSGSNEQFF
.,TRBJ1-5,.,TRBV6-5,TGTGCCAGCAGACCCGACAGCCTTAATCAGCCCCAGCATTTT,CASRPDSLNQPQHF
.,TRBJ2-1,.,TRBV15,TGTGCCACCAGCAGAGGCGCCGGGAGAGGGGGCAATGAGCAGTTCTTC,CATSRGAGRGGNEQFF
TRBD2,TRBJ2-7,.,TRBV28,TGTGCCAGCAGTGGTGTAGCGGGATTATCCTACGAGCAGTACTTC,CASSGVAGLSYEQYF
.,TRBJ2-3,once,TRBV6-1,TGTGCCAGCACAAGGAACGTGGATACGCAGTATTTT,CASTRNVDTQYF
TRBD2,TRBJ2-1,.,TRBV28,TGTGCCAGCTCGACTAGCGGGTCCTACAATGAGCAGTTCTTC,CASSTSGSYNEQFF
TRBD2,TRBJ2-5,.,TRBV5-4,TGTGCCAGCAGCCGGGGACTAGCGGGTACACTACAAGAGACCCAGTACTTC,CASSRGLAGTLQETQYF
.,TRBJ1-1,.,TRBV7-8,TGTGCCAGCAGCTTAGTCGGGGGAAGGGTGAACACTGAAGCTTTCTTT,CASSLVGGRVNTEAFF
.,TRBJ2-5,.,TRBV7-2,TGTGCCAGCAGCTTAAATGCGCGAGGGAACCAAGAGACCCAGTACTTC,CASSLNARGNQETQYF
.,TRBJ1-4,.,TRBV12-5,TGTGCTAGTGGTTTGTGGAGAGGAACCTCAACTAATGAAAAACTGTTTTTT,CASGLWRGTSTNEKLFF
TRBD2,TRBJ2-1,.,TRBV4-3,TGCGCCAGCAGCCAAGGAACTAGCGGGAACCATGAGCAGTTCTTC,CASSQGTSGNHEQFF
.,TRBJ2-3,.,TRBV4-2,TGTGCCAGCAGCCAACAGTACACAGATACGCAGTATTTT,CASSQQYTDTQYF
.,TRBJ1-5,.,TRBV5-1,TGCGCCAGCAGCTTGGCCGGGGTAGGAAATCAGCCCCAGCATTTT,CASSLAGVGNQPQHF
TRBD2,TRBJ2-7,.,TRBV28,TGTGCCAGCAGGGTTAGCGGGAGCTCCTACGAGCAGTACTTC,CASRVSGSSYEQYF
TRBD1,TRBJ2-7,.,TRBV9,TGTGCCAGCAGCGCATCCGGGACAGGCGACGAGCAGTACTTC,CASSASGTGDEQYF
.,TRBJ1-5,.,TRBV5-1,TGCGCCAGCAGCTTGAGCGGGGATCAGCCCCAGCATTTT,CASSLSGDQPQHF
TRBD1,TRBJ2-6,.,TRBV6-6,TGTGCCAGCAGTGACAGGGCTTCTGGGGCCAACGTCCTGACTTTC,CASSDRASGANVLTF
.,TRBJ1-1,.,TRBV6-5,TGTGCCAGCGTATCCCCTCCCACAAATGAAGCTTTCTTT,CASVSPPTNEAFF
.,TRBJ2-6,.,TRBV6-5,TGTGCCAGCAGTTACTCCTCAGGGTCTGGGGCCAACGTCCTGACTTTC,CASSYSSGSGANVLTF
.,TRBJ1-2,.,TRBV7-2,TGTGCCAGCAGCCGCGCCGGTTCTAACTATGGCTACACCTTC,CASSRAGSNYGYTF
.,TRBJ2-7,.,TRBV19,TGTGCCAGTAGTATCCGAGAACAGGCCTCCTACGAGCAGTACTTC,CASSIREQASYEQYF
.,TRBJ1-2,.,TRBV28,TGTGCCAGCAGCCAACTCGGGACGGCTATCCCCTATGGCTACACCTTC,CASSQLGTAIPYGYTF
TRBD2,TRBJ2-1,.,TRBV5-6,TGTGCCAGCAGCCCCGGGACTAGCCATGAGCAGTTCTTC,CASSPGTSHEQFF
.,TRBJ2-6,.,TRBV5-1,TGCGCCAGCAGCTTCCAGGCGGAAGGCTCTGGGGCCAACGTCCTGACTTTC,CASSFQAEGSGANVLTF
TRBD2,TRBJ2-1,.,TRBV5-4,TGTGCCAGCAGTGTGGGACTAGCGGGAGGGAATGAGCAGTTCTTC,CASSVGLAGGNEQFF
.,TRBJ2-5,once,TRBV2,TGTGCCAGCAATCAGTTACAAGAGACCCAGTACTTC,CASNQLQETQYF
TRBD2,TRBJ2-3,.,TRBV5-1,TGCGCCAGCAGCTCAACTAGCGGGGGCAGCACAGATACGCAGTATTTT,CASSSTSGGSTDTQYF